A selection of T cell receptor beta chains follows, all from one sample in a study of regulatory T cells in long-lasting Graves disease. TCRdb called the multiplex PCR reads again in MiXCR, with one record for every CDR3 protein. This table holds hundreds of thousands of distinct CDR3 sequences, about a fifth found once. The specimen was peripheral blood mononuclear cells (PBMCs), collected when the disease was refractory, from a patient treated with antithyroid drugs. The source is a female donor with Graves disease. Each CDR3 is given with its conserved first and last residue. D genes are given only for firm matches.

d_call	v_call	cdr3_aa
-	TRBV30	CAWSPRDAMPYEQYF
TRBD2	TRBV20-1	CSARDRGLAGFEQYF
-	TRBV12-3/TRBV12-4	CASSSRRDPNTGELFF
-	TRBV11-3	CASSLMGQLFF
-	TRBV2	CASSDMTTGELFF
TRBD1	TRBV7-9	CASSPFTGQLLGTFF
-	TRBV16	CASSQMLALNTGELFF
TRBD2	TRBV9	CASSVGCSGSRETQYF
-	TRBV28	CASSRILNRQPQHF
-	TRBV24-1	CATSDLRGNEQYF
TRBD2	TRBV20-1	CSANPGTSGGAYEQYF
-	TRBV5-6	CASSLIHGRYTYEQYF
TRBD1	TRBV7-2	CASSSDRGGYEQYF
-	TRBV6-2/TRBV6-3	CASSYGRGTNQPQHF
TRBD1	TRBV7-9	CASRPGAGGTGELFF
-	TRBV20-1	CSARDSALDLYYEQYF